The present T cell receptor beta chain was sequenced within a study of radiotherapy plus CTLA-4 blockade in lung cancer. On this clone: The antigen is undetermined.

V dropped 3 bases and J dropped 7 bases, with 8 bases sitting between them. The CDR3 runs to 12 residues. Germline V gene lookup returns CDR1 MDHEN and CDR2 SYDVKM. Study findings and constraints: In blood, after radiotherapy plus ipilimumab, tumor-derived TCR clones expanded. Strongest reported response predictors: early blood clone changes and post-radiation interferon-beta.

Method: immunoSEQ multiplex PCR; TCRdb's copy keeps in-frame clones and lacks some. The data contain about 51,000 clones, 75% to 80% of them singletons. The clonotype was recovered from a human donor with non-small cell lung cancer whose response to radiotherapy plus ipilimumab could not be evaluated. The starting material was peripheral blood, obtained from a patient treated with radiotherapy plus ipilimumab. The chain employs TRBV28 and TRBJ2-3; TRBD2 is a possible D gene (6 bases). Here the CDR3 DNA reads TGTGCCAGCAGTTTGGCGGGAAATACGCAGTATTTT. It encodes CASSLAGNTQYF.